The 8 T cell receptor beta chains reported below all come from one sample, sequenced in a study of shared clonotypes between healthy human individuals. Sequencing was performed with immunoSEQ multiplex PCR; in TCRdb, only in-frame clones are kept and a portion is missing. The table includes roughly 500,000 clones, 95% to 97% detected once. Sequencing input: naive CD4+ T cells sorted from blood. The subset denotes: CD45RA+ positively selected. These receptors were taken from a woman in her twenties or thirties in good health.

This clone was detected once. Here the CDR3 reads CASSSRTGIFGNTIYF. CDR3 sequence (DNA): TGTGCCAGCAGTTCCCGGACAGGAATCTTCGGAAACACCATATATTTT. The chain combines TRBV28 with TRBJ1-3; the match to TRBD1 covers 7 bases. V shed 4 bases and J 4 bases; nucleotides not matched to a gene: 10. CDR1 and CDR2 (germline): MDHEN, SYDVKM. The CDR3 spans 16 residues. The whole variable domain, remainder taken from reference TRBV28 and TRBJ1-3, is DVKVTQSSRYLVKRTGEKVFLECVQDMDHENMFWYRQDPGLGLRLIYFSYDVKMKEKGDIPEGYSVSREKKERFSLILESASTNQTSMYLCASSSRTGIFGNTIYFGEGSWLTVV.

The gene calls are TRBV6-1 and TRBJ2-1, with 8 positions matching TRBD2. The CDR3 is 15 amino acids. The germline CDR1 and CDR2 sequences are MNHNS and SASEGT. The trim removed 0 bases at V and 8 bases at J, leaving 6 bases unmatched. This CDR3 reads CASSEAGTSMYEQFF. CDR3 sequence (DNA): TGTGCCAGCAGTGAAGCAGGGACTAGTATGTATGAGCAGTTCTTC.

The V gene is TRBV9, the J gene TRBJ2-6, with D unresolved. V lost 0 bases and J 0 bases, leaving 7 bases between the germline ends. Germline CDR1 reads SGDLS; CDR2 reads YYNGEE. This CDR3 comprises 16 residues. CDR3 region: CASSVGALSGANVLTF. CDR3 bases: TGTGCCAGCAGCGTAGGTGCTCTCTCTGGGGCCAACGTCCTGACTTTC.

The chain carries TRBV7-6 and TRBJ2-6; TRBD2 agrees at 10 bases. The CDR3 sequence is 19 residues long. Germline values: CDR1 SGHVS, CDR2 FNYEAQ. The ends lost 2 bases at V and 1 base at J; junction bases unmatched: 8. For the CDR3, the DNA is TGTGCCAGCAGCTTAAGCCTAGCGGGAGAAGGATCTGGGGCCAACGTCCTGACTTTC. Amino acids: CASSLSLAGEGSGANVLTF.

The gene calls are TRBV5-6 and TRBJ2-3; perhaps TRBD2 as D (5 bases). V lost 4 bases, J lost 3 bases, and 9 bases lay in between. CDR3 length: 13 residues. Germline CDR1 and CDR2: SGHDT and YYEEEE. The CDR3 DNA is TGTGCCAGCAGCCTTCCGGGGACAGATACGCAGTATTTT. The encoded protein is CASSLPGTDTQYF.

The V call is TRBV6-6, the J call TRBJ2-1, with 8 bases identical to TRBD1. Germline CDR1 MNHNY, CDR2 SVGAGI (reference sequence). CDR3 length equals 12 residues. V gave up 11 bases and J gave up 9 bases; unmatched junction bases: 9. CDR3 in amino acids: CAGGQGAGEQFF. The CDR3 DNA follows: TGTGCCGGAGGGCAGGGGGCTGGTGAGCAGTTCTTC.

The chain joins TRBV7-9 to TRBJ2-3, with D maybe TRBD2 (6 bases). V dropped 0 bases and J dropped 0 bases, with 13 bases sitting between them. Germline V CDR1 and CDR2: SEHNR, FQNEAQ (reference sequence). The CDR3 length is 17 residues. The CDR3: CASSLAGGIHSTDTQYF. Written as DNA, the CDR3 is TGTGCCAGCAGCTTAGCAGGCGGGATACACAGCACAGATACGCAGTATTTT.

J is TRBJ2-7 and V is TRBV5-1, with 10 positions matching TRBD1. In germline, CDR1 is SGHRS, CDR2 YFSETQ. This CDR3 has 14 residues. V lost 0 bases and J lost 6; bases outside the gene matches: 3. The CDR3 nucleotides are TGCGCCAGCAGCTTGGTTGGGACAGGGGTCGAGCAGTACTTC. Translated, it gives CASSLVGTGVEQYF.